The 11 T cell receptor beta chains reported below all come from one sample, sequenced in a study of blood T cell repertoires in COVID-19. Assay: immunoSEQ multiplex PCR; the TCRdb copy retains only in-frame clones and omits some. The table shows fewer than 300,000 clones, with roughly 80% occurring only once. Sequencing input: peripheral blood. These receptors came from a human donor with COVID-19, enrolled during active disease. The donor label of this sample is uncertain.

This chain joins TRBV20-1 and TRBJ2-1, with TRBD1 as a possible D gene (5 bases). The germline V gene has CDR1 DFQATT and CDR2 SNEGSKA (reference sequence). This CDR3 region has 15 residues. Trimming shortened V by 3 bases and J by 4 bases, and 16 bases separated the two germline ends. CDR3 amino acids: CSASSRQGLYNEQFF. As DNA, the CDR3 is TGCAGTGCTAGTTCAAGGCAGGGATTGTACAATGAGCAGTTCTTC.

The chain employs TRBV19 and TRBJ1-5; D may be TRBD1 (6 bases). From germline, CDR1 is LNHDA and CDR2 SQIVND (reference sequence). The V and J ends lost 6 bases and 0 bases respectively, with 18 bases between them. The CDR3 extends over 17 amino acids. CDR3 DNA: TGTGCCAGTAGGGGGGGGGCGCGACAGCCTAGCAATCAGCCCCAGCATTTT. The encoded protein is CASRGGARQPSNQPQHF.

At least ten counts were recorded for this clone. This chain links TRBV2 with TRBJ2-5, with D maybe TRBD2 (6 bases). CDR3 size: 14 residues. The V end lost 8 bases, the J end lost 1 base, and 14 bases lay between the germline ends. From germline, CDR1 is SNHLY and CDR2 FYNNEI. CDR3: CASARERAQETQYF. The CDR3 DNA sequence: TGTGCCAGCGCGAGGGAGCGGGCCCAAGAGACCCAGTACTTC.

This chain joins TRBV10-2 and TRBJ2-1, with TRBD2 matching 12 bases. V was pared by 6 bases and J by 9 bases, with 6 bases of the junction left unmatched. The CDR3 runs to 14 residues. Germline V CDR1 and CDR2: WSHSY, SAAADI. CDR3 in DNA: TGCGCCAGCAGACGGACTAGCGGGAATCCTGAGCAGTTCTTC. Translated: CASRRTSGNPEQFF.

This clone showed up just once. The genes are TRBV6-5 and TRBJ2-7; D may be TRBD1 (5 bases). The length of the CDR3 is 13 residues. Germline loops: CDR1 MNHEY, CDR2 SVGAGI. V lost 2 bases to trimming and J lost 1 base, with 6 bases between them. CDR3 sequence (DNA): TGTGCCAGCAGTTACCAGGGTTCCTACGAGCAGTACTTC. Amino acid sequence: CASSYQGSYEQYF.

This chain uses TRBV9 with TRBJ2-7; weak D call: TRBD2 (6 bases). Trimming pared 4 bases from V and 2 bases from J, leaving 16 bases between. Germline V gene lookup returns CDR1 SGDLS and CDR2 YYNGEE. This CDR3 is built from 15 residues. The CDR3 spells CASSSGASGAYEQYF. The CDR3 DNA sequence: TGTGCCAGCAGCTCCGGGGCCTCGGGGGCCTACGAGCAGTACTTC.

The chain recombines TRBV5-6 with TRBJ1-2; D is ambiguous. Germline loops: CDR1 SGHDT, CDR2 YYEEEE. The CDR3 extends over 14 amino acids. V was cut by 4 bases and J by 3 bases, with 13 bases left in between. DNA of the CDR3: TGTGCCAGCAGCCCGCGGCGGAGAGACTATGGCTACACCTTC. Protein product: CASSPRRRDYGYTF.

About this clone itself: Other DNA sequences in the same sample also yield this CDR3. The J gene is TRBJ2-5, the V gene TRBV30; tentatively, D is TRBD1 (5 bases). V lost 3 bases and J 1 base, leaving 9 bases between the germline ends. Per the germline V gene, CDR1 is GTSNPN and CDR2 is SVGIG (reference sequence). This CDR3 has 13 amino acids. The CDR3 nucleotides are TGTGCCTGGAGCCTGGGGCCCCAAGAGACCCAGTACTTC. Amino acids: CAWSLGPQETQYF.

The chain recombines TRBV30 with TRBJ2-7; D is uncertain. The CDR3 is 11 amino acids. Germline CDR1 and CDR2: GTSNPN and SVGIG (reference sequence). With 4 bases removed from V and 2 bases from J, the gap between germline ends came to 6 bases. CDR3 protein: CAWKQTYEQYF. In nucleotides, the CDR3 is TGTGCCTGGAAACAAACCTACGAGCAGTACTTC.

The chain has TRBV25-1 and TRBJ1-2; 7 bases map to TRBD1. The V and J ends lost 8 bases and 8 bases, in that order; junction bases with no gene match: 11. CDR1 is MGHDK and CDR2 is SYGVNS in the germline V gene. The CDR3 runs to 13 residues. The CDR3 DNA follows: TGTGCCAGCCAGAGACAGGGTGATTTAGGCTACACCTTC. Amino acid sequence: CASQRQGDLGYTF.

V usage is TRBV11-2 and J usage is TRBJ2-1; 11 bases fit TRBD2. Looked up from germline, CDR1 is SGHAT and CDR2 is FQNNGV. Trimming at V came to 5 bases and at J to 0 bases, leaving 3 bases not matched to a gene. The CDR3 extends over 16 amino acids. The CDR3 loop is CASSALAGGSYNEQFF. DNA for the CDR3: TGTGCCAGCAGCGCCCTAGCGGGAGGCTCCTACAATGAGCAGTTCTTC.